The 6 T cell receptor beta chains below were found in one sample sequenced in a study of vaccination effects on CD4 cells after COVID-19. Before any sequencing was done, the ViraFEST assay used viral peptide pools to expand antigen-specific CD4+ T cells. Isolating CD4+ T cells followed approximately 10 days of culture. SARS-CoV-2 infected the person between March and December 2020, as confirmed by PCR. The participants, recipients of two vaccine doses, got either BNT162b2 or mRNA-1273. TCRdb's copy holds only in-frame clones and misses some; the assay was immunoSEQ multiplex PCR. This table has more than 15,000 clones, about four fifths appearing once. These receptors have no known antigen. The source was CD4+ T cells from PBMCs cultured with SARS-CoV-2 spike peptides, collected after COVID-19 vaccination. The origin of the receptors is a human donor who had a prior SARS-CoV-2 infection.

The V gene is TRBV9, the J gene TRBJ2-1; the match to TRBD2 covers 12 bases. The CDR3 sequence is 15 residues long. V dropped 5 bases and J dropped 4; count of bases not matched to a gene: 4. The germline V gene encodes CDR1 SGDLS and CDR2 YYNGEE. DNA of the CDR3: TGTGCCAGCAGTGACACTAGCGGGGGGTACAATGAGCAGTTCTTC. It specifies CASSDTSGGYNEQFF.

The rearrangement links TRBV7-2 to TRBJ2-3; 10 bases line up with TRBD2. The length of the CDR3 is 19 residues. The germline V gene encodes CDR1 SGHTA and CDR2 FQGNSA. Losses at the gene ends were 6 bases for V and 3 bases for J; bases not matched to a gene: 18. CDR3 amino acids: CASSYRISGRYGRTDTQYF. Written as DNA, the CDR3 is TGTGCCAGCAGTTATCGCATTAGCGGGAGGTACGGTCGGACAGATACGCAGTATTTT.

A few counts support this clone. V usage is TRBV4-1 and J usage is TRBJ2-7; 8 positions agree with TRBD1. Trimming took 2 bases from V and 7 from J; bases not matched to a gene: 7. This CDR3 contains 14 residues. From germline, CDR1 is MGHRA and CDR2 YSYEKL. The CDR3 nucleotides read TGCGCCAGCAGCCAACTGAGGACAGGGTTTGAGCAGTACTTC. This codes for CASSQLRTGFEQYF.

The chain has TRBV25-1 and TRBJ2-2; no firm D call. Germline assignment: CDR1 MGHDK and CDR2 SYGVNS. V was shortened by 4 bases and J by 9 bases, with 15 bases between the two germline ends. The CDR3 runs 14 residues. DNA of the CDR3: TGTGCCAGCAGTGCGACTGACGGTTCCTGGGAGCTGTTTTTT. Its protein is CASSATDGSWELFF.

The chain has TRBV9 and TRBJ2-1; 11 bases fit TRBD2. Per the germline V gene, CDR1 is SGDLS and CDR2 is YYNGEE. V shed 4 bases and J 4 bases; nucleotides not matched to a gene: 7. The CDR3 has 16 residues. CDR3: CASSSQRLAGYNEQFF. As DNA, the CDR3 is TGTGCCAGCAGCTCACAAAGACTAGCGGGGTACAATGAGCAGTTCTTC.

V is TRBV7-2 and J is TRBJ2-1, with D maybe TRBD1 (6 bases). The ends were cut back, 4 bases at V and 6 bases at J, with 22 bases in the middle. CDR1 and CDR2 (germline): SGHTA, FQGNSA. There are 17 residues in the CDR3. This CDR3 is CASSSRITGRRSNEQFF. In nucleotides, the CDR3 is TGTGCCAGCAGCTCCCGAATAACAGGGAGACGCAGCAATGAGCAGTTCTTC.